Sequencing of this T cell receptor (beta chain) was carried out in a study of regulatory T cells in long-lasting Graves disease. CDR3-region Arm-PCR and iRepertoire HTBI primers produced the TCR beta libraries. TCRdb called the multiplex PCR reads again in MiXCR, with one record for every CDR3 protein. The table includes some 440,000 distinct CDR3 sequences, around 20% detected once. This clonotype was recorded many times. Time point specified: persistent/refractory GD, antithyroid drugs over 5 years with positive TRAb. Isolated PBMC RNA provided the starting material for the TCR library. Graves' disease diagnosis used American Thyroid Association guidelines. Enrollment of patients was through an endocrinology department in Xi'an, China. The sequence came from a female donor with Graves disease. Source: peripheral blood mononuclear cells (PBMCs), taken when the disease was refractory, from a patient treated with antithyroid drugs.

Here the CDR3 DNA reads TGTGCCAGCAGTTTCCTGGGCAACTATGGCTACACCTTC. It yields the protein CASSFLGNYGYTF. The rearrangement uses TRBV28 and TRBJ1-2, with D unclear. V lost 3 bases, J lost 2 bases, and 7 bases lay in between. Germline V gives CDR1 MDHEN, CDR2 SYDVKM. CDR3 length: 13 amino acids.